Sequencing of this T cell receptor beta chain was carried out in a study of beta chain features in type 1 diabetes. Study context: Sorted cells examined across all samples numbered some 98 million.

The authors reverse transcribed all of the isolated RNA, so sequencing captured expressed TCRB transcripts. Sequencing was performed with immunoSEQ multiplex PCR; in TCRdb, only in-frame clones are kept and a portion is missing. The sample comprises fewer than 300,000 clones, just over 20% of which are singletons, and less than 0.035% rests with the top ten. Whole-study findings and limits: When Type 1 diabetes patients were examined, their TCRB CDR3s proved moderately but significantly shorter in all four CD4+ subsets. More deletions and fewer insertions at VDJ junctions were seen in type 1 diabetes patients. Researchers caution that PCR might favor shorter templates, equally among patients and controls.

V was pared by 6 bases and J by 2 bases, with 11 bases between. This CDR3 spans 14 amino acids. The V gene's germline CDR1 is SEHNR and CDR2 FQNEAQ (reference sequence). This clone was recorded a few times. Its antigen is still unknown. The clonotype was recovered from a woman aged 40 to 50 with type 1 diabetes. Material: naive CD4+ T cells from blood. The chain recombines TRBV7-9 with TRBJ2-1; D might be TRBD1 (6 bases). The CDR3 DNA reads TGTGCCAGCAGTCCAGGGGCAGCCTACAATGAGCAGTTCTTC. Protein sequence: CASSPGAAYNEQFF.